The rows below give T cell receptor beta chains drawn from one sample of a study of blood T cell repertoires in COVID-19. Measured with immunoSEQ multiplex PCR; TCRdb has only the in-frame clones, and not every one. The data show 250,000 to 300,000 clones, about 88% seen once. Sequenced: peripheral blood. The origin of the receptors is a man between 18 and 29 years old with active or convalescent COVID-19. Both conserved end residues are part of each CDR3. Fields, in order: clone size, V gene, D gene, J gene, CDR3 DNA, CDR3 protein. The D gene is left open where the match is weak. Part of the rows lack a size; the others show once, few, many or a class for expanded clones.

>NA|TRBV11-3|NA|TRBJ2-7
TGTGCCAGCAGCTTAGTGGGCAGAATATACTACGAGCAGTACTTC
CASSLVGRIYYEQYF
>NA|TRBV6-5|NA|TRBJ2-5
TGTGCCAGCAAGAGAGGGGGACAAGAGACCCAGTACTTC
CASKRGGQETQYF
>NA|TRBV27|TRBD1|TRBJ1-1
TGTGCCAGCAGTGCCCTGGGACAGACGAACACTGAAGCTTTCTTT
CASSALGQTNTEAFF
>NA|TRBV27|TRBD1|TRBJ2-2
TGTGCCAGCAGTTTATCGACAGGGGTAATGGGAAGCACCGGGGAGCTGTTTTTT
CASSLSTGVMGSTGELFF
>NA|TRBV5-1|NA|TRBJ2-7
TGCGCCAGCAGCTTGGGGGACAAAACCTACGAGCAGTACTTC
CASSLGDKTYEQYF
>once|TRBV27|TRBD1|TRBJ1-2
TGTGCCAGCAGACCCGGGACAGGTGGCCGAGCTTTCTATGGCTACACCTTC
CASRPGTGGRAFYGYTF
>NA|TRBV27|NA|TRBJ1-1
TGTGCCAGCAGTTTTTTATCTACTAGGCGGGGGACTGAAGCTTTCTTT
CASSFLSTRRGTEAFF
>NA|TRBV10-1|TRBD2|TRBJ2-5
TGCGCCAGGGGCTCCGGGGAGCGGGGAGAGACCCAGTACTTC
CARGSGERGETQYF
>NA|TRBV28|NA|TRBJ1-2
TGTGCCACCACAACAGAATTAGATGGCTACACCTTC
CATTTELDGYTF
>NA|TRBV25-1|TRBD1|TRBJ2-6
TGTGCCAGCCTGGGACAGGCCGCATTCCGGGGGGCCAACGTCCTGACTTTC
CASLGQAAFRGANVLTF
>NA|TRBV3-1/TRBV3-2|NA|TRBJ1-6
TGTGCCAGCAGCCAGGAGGGCAGCTCCTATAATTCACCCCTCCACTTT
CASSQEGSSYNSPLHF
>NA|TRBV25-1|TRBD2|TRBJ2-3
TGTGCCAGCAGTGAATCGGGGGGAGGGCGTCCAGATACGCAGTATTTT
CASSESGGGRPDTQYF
>NA|TRBV11-3|NA|TRBJ2-7
TGTGCCAGCAGCTCCCGCAGCTACGAGCAGTACTTC
CASSSRSYEQYF
>NA|TRBV6-5|NA|TRBJ2-1
TGTGCCAGCACGGGAGCGAGCAATGAGCAGTTCTTC
CASTGASNEQFF
>NA|TRBV11-2|NA|TRBJ1-5
TGTGCCAGCAGCCGCCTGGCAGGGTGGGATCAGCCCCAGCATTTT
CASSRLAGWDQPQHF
>NA|TRBV4-1|TRBD1|TRBJ1-5
TGCGCCAGCAGCCAAGACCTCGTAATGGACAGGGGCAATCAGCCCCAGCATTTT
CASSQDLVMDRGNQPQHF
>NA|TRBV6-6|TRBD1|TRBJ2-7
TGTGCCAGCAGTGATCGACAGGGAGACTACGAGCAGTACTTC
CASSDRQGDYEQYF
>NA|TRBV15|NA|TRBJ1-2
TGTGCCACTCGCCAAGGTCCAGGGGATTTAACTAACTATGGCTACACCTTC
CATRQGPGDLTNYGYTF
>NA|TRBV2|NA|TRBJ1-6
TGTGCCAGCAGTGCGGAGGGGAATTCACCCCTCCACTTT
CASSAEGNSPLHF
>NA|TRBV30|NA|TRBJ2-3
TGTGCCTGGAGGGGTCTCGTTAGCGGCACAGATACGCAGTATTTT
CAWRGLVSGTDTQYF
>once|TRBV19|TRBD2|TRBJ2-1
TGTGCCAGTAGTGGGGTAGCGGGAGTAGGGGAGCAGTTCTTC
CASSGVAGVGEQFF
>NA|TRBV6-5|TRBD1|TRBJ1-4
TGTGCCAGCAGCCTACAGGGGTCCCCTAATGAAAAACTGTTTTTT
CASSLQGSPNEKLFF
>NA|TRBV6-5|NA|TRBJ1-3
TGTGCCAGCAGGCGGCAGGGGACCTCTGGAAACACCATATATTTT
CASRRQGTSGNTIYF
>NA|TRBV18|NA|TRBJ1-4
TGTGCCAGCTCACGGAACAGGGAAGGGGAAAAACTGTTTTTT
CASSRNREGEKLFF
>NA|TRBV11-2|TRBD1|TRBJ1-6
TGTGCCAGCAGCCTAGGGACAGCCCTTAATTCACCCCTCCACTTT
CASSLGTALNSPLHF